The clone carrying this T cell receptor beta chain is deemed medium-sized (0.01 to 0.1%). Its antigen is as yet unknown. The sample comes from a study of T cell repertoires in aging, cancer and after chemotherapy. Study as a whole: Donor ages fell into six groups from 30 or younger up to 70 or older.

TCR beta rearrangements were amplified from peripheral blood genomic DNA. Rearranged V-D-J TRB sequences were amplified with a mixed TRB-A/B primer pool. TCRdb used MiXCR to reprocess the multiplex PCR reads, holding one entry per CDR3 protein. The table has thousands of distinct CDR3 sequences, roughly 22% seen once. General observations from the study: In cancer patients, declining TCR diversity with age involved lost richness and lost evenness. Rebound thymic output was suggested by rising median generation probability during chemotherapy in each cancer cohort.

Germline CDR1 MNHNS, CDR2 SASEGT. The CDR3 totals 19 residues. V gave up 4 bases and J gave up 0 bases; unmatched junction bases: 11. The source of this sequence is a human donor with a blood cancer. This rearrangement joins TRBV6-1 to TRBJ1-4, with TRBD1 matching over 10 bases. Sequencing was performed on blood. DNA of the CDR3: TGTGCCAGCAGTGCCCGGACAGGGGGAGGGCTAGCAACTAATGAAAAACTGTTTTTT. This codes for CASSARTGGGLATNEKLFF.